This T cell receptor (beta chain) was observed in a study of T-cell reconstitution after alpha-beta-depleted transplantation in children. Unique molecular identifiers were used to barcode this TCRbeta library. MiXCR, run by TCRdb on the PCR reads, gives a single entry per CDR3 protein. The data show 670,000 or so distinct CDR3 sequences, with about an eighth seen just once and 0.79% held by the top ten. This clonotype has at least ten counts. Its cognate antigen is unknown. The V segment lost 7 bases and the J segment 2 bases; nucleotides outside the gene matches: 8. This CDR3 has 13 residues. CDR1 SQVTM and CDR2 ANQGSEA come from the germline V gene. Study-wide findings and caveats: Newly generated T cells supplied most T-cell counts and diversity one year post-transplant.

J is TRBJ2-7 and V is TRBV29-1, with 7 bases fitting TRBD1. The TCR was taken from a girl aged 2 to 9 with congenital amegakaryocytic thrombocytopenia, due to receive a stem cell transplant. The source material was PBMCs, sampled before TCRalphabeta/CD19-depleted stem cell transplant. CDR3 DNA: TGCAGCGCCACAGGGGAAGCAACCTACGAGCAGTACTTC. It codes for CSATGEATYEQYF.